Below are 32 T cell receptor beta chains sequenced from a single sample in a study of blood T cells in healthy people across ages (dated by TCRdb to between 2014 and 2017). The library was prepared using 5' RACE. Instrument on record: Illumina HiSeq 2500. A second 7 to 11 cycle PCR used a sample-barcoded 5' primer and a J-beta primer mix. The public reads were reanalyzed by TCRdb: fastp trimming at Q25, MiXCR alignment, in-frame beta chains only. One record per CDR3 amino acid sequence lists the most common genes and DNA. Recorded for this sample are about a million distinct CDR3 sequences; about two fifths of them occurred a single time. The ten largest clones represent around 13% of the sample. Material: blood. Receptors were obtained from a man in his late teens or twenties in good health.

This chain connects TRBV10-3 to TRBJ1-3; D not certain. V gave up 3 bases and J gave up 0 bases, with 12 bases separating them. This CDR3 is built from 16 residues. Germline CDR1 and CDR2: ENHRY and SYGVKD. As DNA, the CDR3 is TGTGCCATCAGTGACGACACTGCCGACTCTGGAAACACCATATATTTT. It is translated as CAISDDTADSGNTIYF.

This chain uses TRBV29-1 with TRBJ2-7, with D tentatively TRBD2 (6 bases). Trimming shortened V by 3 bases and J by 4 bases, and 13 bases separated the two germline ends. In germline, CDR1 is SQVTM, CDR2 ANQGSEA. This CDR3 comprises 13 residues. The CDR3 nucleotides read TGCAGCGTTGACGGGGGACGGACTTACGAGCAGTACTTC. As protein: CSVDGGRTYEQYF.

The chain employs TRBV11-2 and TRBJ2-1, with 7 bases identical to TRBD2. Germline CDR1 SGHAT, CDR2 FQNNGV. The CDR3 has 18 amino acids. V was clipped by 5 bases and J by 0 bases; unmatched bases: 13. CDR3 sequence reads: CASSVRDYFSSSYNEQFF. The CDR3 bases are TGTGCCAGCAGCGTCCGGGACTATTTCTCGAGCTCCTACAATGAGCAGTTCTTC.

The CDR3 here is CASSWTYSGTGELNEQYF. For the CDR3, the DNA is TGTGCCAGCAGTTGGACATATTCCGGGACAGGGGAGCTAAACGAGCAGTACTTC. The chain links TRBV28 to TRBJ2-7, with 10 bases aligning to TRBD1. The CDR3 is made up of 18 amino acids. The V gene end was trimmed by 4 bases and the J gene end by 5 bases; junction bases not matched to a gene: 17. The V gene's germline CDR1 is MDHEN and CDR2 SYDVKM.

This clonotype was seen more than once but under ten times. The CDR3 DNA reads TGCGCCAGCAGCTTGGAGACCTTAGCCAAAAACATTCAGTACTTC. The encoded protein is CASSLETLAKNIQYF. The chain combines TRBV5-1 with TRBJ2-4; no firm D call. CDR1 is SGHRS, CDR2 YFSETQ, per germline. The CDR3 has 15 residues. V lost 0 bases to trimming and J lost 0 bases, with 7 bases between them.

This sequence joins TRBV20-1 and TRBJ2-1, with 7 bases aligning to TRBD1. The ends lost 2 bases at V and 9 bases at J; junction bases unmatched: 16. Germline CDR1 is DFQATT and CDR2 is SNEGSKA (reference sequence). This CDR3 comprises 16 residues. CDR3 coding DNA: TGCAGTGCTAGAACTTATGTAGGGGCAAAGGGGGCTGAGCAGTTCTTC. This sequence encodes CSARTYVGAKGAEQFF.

The gene calls are TRBV27 and TRBJ1-2; 8 bases agree with TRBD1. CDR1 is MNHEY, CDR2 SMNVEV, per germline (reference sequence). V shed 5 bases, J shed 4 bases, and the junction held 6 bases outside the gene matches. CDR3 length: 14 residues. CDR3 in DNA: TGTGCCAGCAGTGGGTCAGGGGGCATCTATGGCTACACCTTC. Translation gives CASSGSGGIYGYTF.

The sample holds many counts of this clonotype. This rearrangement joins TRBV28 to TRBJ2-5; no reliable D call. From germline, CDR1 is MDHEN and CDR2 SYDVKM. V was clipped by 3 bases and J by 4 bases, with 9 bases between them. This CDR3 is built from 13 residues. The CDR3 protein is CASSLGQIETQYF. CDR3 DNA: TGTGCCAGCAGTTTGGGCCAGATAGAGACCCAGTACTTC.

This chain uses TRBV7-2 with TRBJ2-7; D is possibly TRBD1 (6 bases). The CDR3 covers 15 residues. With 5 bases removed from V and 2 bases from J, the gap between germline ends came to 16 bases. Germline V lookup: CDR1 SGHTA, CDR2 FQGNSA. The CDR3 bases are TGTGCCAGCAGCCAAAACCGGGACAAGACCTACGAGCAGTACTTC. Amino acid sequence: CASSQNRDKTYEQYF.

This clonotype turned up a few times. The V call is TRBV27, the J call TRBJ1-2; D is uncertain. The CDR3 consists of 14 residues. V gave up 7 bases and J gave up 5 bases, with 17 bases separating them. Germline assignment: CDR1 MNHEY and CDR2 SMNVEV (reference sequence). The CDR3 DNA is TGTGCCAGCACCCCGCGGGAAGGGATATATGGCTACACCTTC. Protein sequence: CASTPREGIYGYTF.

The chain joins TRBV12-3 or TRBV12-4 to TRBJ2-1; D is unresolved. This CDR3 spans 14 amino acids. Between the trimmed V and J ends, which lost 4 bases and 9 bases, there was a span of 16 bases. CDR3 coding DNA: TGTGCCAGCAGTTCCGGTGGCGAAGTCGGTGAGCAGTTCTTC. The encoded protein is CASSSGGEVGEQFF.

This clonotype has more than one count but fewer than ten. The V call is TRBV7-2, the J call TRBJ2-7; D is unclear. The CDR3 is made up of 14 amino acids. Between the trimmed V and J ends, which lost 4 bases and 1 base, there was a span of 11 bases. Per the germline V gene, CDR1 is SGHTA and CDR2 is FQGNSA. As DNA, the CDR3 is TGTGCCAGCAGCTCTCCCGACGTATCCTACGAGCAGTACTTC. Its translation: CASSSPDVSYEQYF.

The chain couples TRBV30 to TRBJ1-1; D might be TRBD1 (6 bases). This CDR3 spans 15 amino acids. In germline, CDR1 is GTSNPN, CDR2 SVGIG (reference sequence). V was shortened by 4 bases and J by 6 bases, with 21 bases between the two germline ends. The CDR3 here is CAWTSGARVVAEAFF. The CDR3 coding sequence is TGTGCCTGGACATCAGGGGCTAGGGTAGTCGCTGAAGCTTTCTTT.

This clonotype showed up just a few times. The chain uses TRBV18 and TRBJ1-6; no reliable D call. CDR1 and CDR2 from the germline V gene are KGHSH and LQKENI. CDR3 length: 14 amino acids. V lost 1 base to trimming and J lost 8 bases, with 9 bases between them. The CDR3 DNA sequence: TGTGCCAGCTCACCACGGCAGAGAGATTCACCCCTCCACTTT. Protein product: CASSPRQRDSPLHF.

This clonotype is a singleton in its sample. This chain connects TRBV20-1 to TRBJ2-3; 8 bases agree with TRBD1. Germline-derived CDR1 and CDR2 are DFQATT and SNEGSKA (reference sequence). The trim removed 6 bases at V and 2 bases at J, leaving 7 bases unmatched. The CDR3 length is 14 residues. The CDR3 here is CSATGQGNTDTQYF. As DNA, the CDR3 is TGCAGTGCAACCGGACAGGGAAACACAGATACGCAGTATTTT.

In this sample, this clonotype turned up a few times. The chain joins TRBV6-1 to TRBJ2-6; D possibly matches TRBD1 or TRBD2 (5 bases each). The CDR3 is made up of 16 amino acids. CDR1 MNHNS and CDR2 SASEGT come from the germline V gene. Trimming cost V 8 bases and J 0 bases, with 14 bases left between them. In DNA form, the CDR3 reads TGTGCCAGCTCCGGGACGGCCTACTCTGGGGCCAACGTCCTGACTTTC. Its protein is CASSGTAYSGANVLTF.

The rearrangement uses TRBV6-1 and TRBJ2-3; 8 bases line up with TRBD2. Trimming cost V 8 bases and J 3 bases; bases outside gene matches: 7. CDR1 and CDR2 (germline): MNHNS, SASEGT. This CDR3 spans 14 amino acids. The CDR3, as DNA: TGTGCCAGCTTCGGGGGGGGATGGACAGATACGCAGTATTTT. Protein product: CASFGGGWTDTQYF.

This sequence joins TRBV18 and TRBJ2-6, with unresolved D. The V gene's germline CDR1 is KGHSH and CDR2 LQKENI. The CDR3 is made up of 18 amino acids. The ends were cut back, 0 bases at V and 0 bases at J, with 12 bases in the middle. This chain's CDR3 is CASSPPDGQYSGANVLTF. CDR3 sequence (DNA): TGTGCCAGCTCACCACCGGACGGCCAATACTCTGGGGCCAACGTCCTGACTTTC.

J is TRBJ1-2 and V is TRBV4-1, with 9 bases lining up with TRBD1. Trimming removed 3 bases from V and 1 base from J; junction bases left unmatched: 3. The CDR3 runs to 15 residues. In germline, CDR1 is MGHRA, CDR2 YSYEKL. CDR3: CASSQTGGLNYGYTF. CDR3 bases: TGCGCCAGCAGCCAGACAGGGGGACTTAACTATGGCTACACCTTC.

The sample holds many counts of this clonotype. This rearrangement joins TRBV5-1 to TRBJ2-1, with unresolved D. CDR3 size: 12 residues. Trimming pared 2 bases from V and 8 bases from J, leaving 8 bases between. The germline V gene has CDR1 SGHRS and CDR2 YFSETQ. The CDR3 sequence: CASSFLLDEQFF. CDR3 coding DNA: TGCGCCAGCAGCTTCCTCCTCGATGAGCAGTTCTTC.

This chain connects TRBV9 to TRBJ1-2; TRBD1 might be the D (5 bases). Germline CDR1 SGDLS, CDR2 YYNGEE. The CDR3 totals 16 residues. V dropped 2 bases and J dropped 6 bases, with 20 bases sitting between them. Here the CDR3 DNA reads TGTGCCAGCAGCGTCGAGACAGAGGTTCGGCTTGATGGCTACACCTTC. It yields the protein CASSVETEVRLDGYTF.

Only a few counts were recorded for this clonotype. The chain carries TRBV3-1 and TRBJ2-3, with 7 bases aligning to TRBD2. Trimming removed 3 bases from V and 0 bases from J; junction bases left unmatched: 3. The germline V gene encodes CDR1 LGHDT and CDR2 YNNKEL (reference sequence). The CDR3 sequence is 15 residues long. CDR3 sequence (DNA): TGTGCCAGCAGCCACTTTAGCGGGAGCACAGATACGCAGTATTTT. This codes for CASSHFSGSTDTQYF.

In its sample, this clonotype was seen a few times. This chain joins TRBV6-2 or TRBV6-3 and TRBJ1-5, with 7 positions matching TRBD1. This CDR3 is 14 amino acids long. The V and J ends lost 9 bases and 2 bases, in that order; junction bases with no gene match: 7. Per germline, CDR1 MNHEY and CDR2 SVGEGT. CDR3 nucleotide sequence: TGTGCCAGTAACAGGGGAAGGGGCAATCAGCCCCAGCATTTT. Translation: CASNRGRGNQPQHF.

This chain joins TRBV7-2 and TRBJ2-3, with 7 bases identical to TRBD1. J gave up 4 bases and V 4 bases, and 8 bases lay outside the gene matches. The CDR3 runs to 15 residues. The germline V gene encodes CDR1 SGHTA and CDR2 FQGNSA. The CDR3 region has the DNA TGTGCCAGCAGCTCCCGCGAGGGGGCGGCAGATACGCAGTATTTT. It codes for CASSSREGAADTQYF.

The CDR3 DNA sequence: TGTGCCAGCAGCTTAGCTGGGGAAGACAATGAGCAGTTCTTC. This sequence encodes CASSLAGEDNEQFF. This chain connects TRBV7-7 to TRBJ2-1; no reliable D call. Germline assignment: CDR1 SSHAT and CDR2 FNYEAQ (reference sequence). Trimming shortened V by 0 bases and J by 5 bases, and 8 bases separated the two germline ends. This CDR3 contains 14 residues. Together with reference TRBV7-7 and TRBJ2-1, the CDR3 gives the full variable domain: GAGVSQSPRYKVTKRGQDVTLRCDPISSHATLYWYQQALGQGPEFLTYFNYEAQPDKSGLPSDRFSAERPEGSISTLTIQRTEQRDSAMYRCASSLAGEDNEQFFGPGTRLTVL.

This clonotype appeared a few times. This chain links TRBV20-1 with TRBJ2-7; D is uncertain. The J call may be incorrect, as the DNA end agrees better with TRBJ2-5. The germline CDR1 and CDR2 sequences are DFQATT and SNEGSKA (reference sequence). This CDR3 is built from 15 residues. The CDR3 coding sequence is TGCAGTGCTAGAGATCCAGGCAGGCATGTTGGGACCCAGTACTTC. This gives the protein CSARDPGRHVGTQYF.

The V gene is TRBV7-2, the J gene TRBJ2-3; TRBD2 might be the D (6 bases). V was clipped by 5 bases and J by 1 base, with 13 bases between them. CDR1 is SGHTA and CDR2 is FQGNSA in the germline V gene. CDR3 length equals 15 residues. CDR3 sequence reads: CASSIRDSRTDTQYF. The DNA of the CDR3 is TGTGCCAGCAGCATCCGGGACTCCCGCACAGATACGCAGTATTTT.

The chain carries TRBV13 and TRBJ2-2; TRBD2 matches 8 bases. The CDR3 loop spans 15 amino acids. Germline CDR1 is PRHDT and CDR2 is FYEKMQ (reference sequence). With V trimmed by 3 bases and J by 5 bases, 5 bases remained unmatched. CDR3 DNA sequence: TGTGCCAGCAGCTTCGCGGGGGGAGAAACCGGGGAGCTGTTTTTT. Protein product: CASSFAGGETGELFF.

The chain has TRBV12-3 or TRBV12-4 and TRBJ1-1; D ambiguous. The V and J ends lost 0 bases and 1 base respectively, with 6 bases between them. The CDR3 runs to 14 residues. The CDR3 DNA sequence: TGTGCCAGCAGTTTAGCGAGTTGGAACACTGAAGCTTTCTTT. It encodes CASSLASWNTEAFF.

The CDR3 loop is CASSKAGTLLTDTQYF. The CDR3 DNA reads TGTGCCAGCAGTAAAGCCGGGACCCTCCTCACAGATACGCAGTATTTT. The gene calls are TRBV6-2 or TRBV6-3 and TRBJ2-3; perhaps D is TRBD1 or TRBD2 (5 bases each). Germline-derived CDR1 and CDR2 are MNHEY and SVGEGT. The CDR3 loop spans 16 amino acids. V was trimmed by 5 bases and J by 2 bases, leaving 17 bases between them.

This clonotype came up a few times. This chain links TRBV7-9 with TRBJ1-2; D not resolved. Germline lookup yields CDR1 SEHNR and CDR2 FQNEAQ (reference sequence). V was clipped by 5 bases and J by 0 bases, with 13 bases between them. The length of the CDR3 is 15 residues. CDR3 in amino acids: CASSPAAVANYGYTF. The CDR3 nucleotides read TGTGCCAGCAGCCCAGCGGCGGTGGCTAACTATGGCTACACCTTC. Full variable domain (outside the CDR3, taken from reference TRBV7-9 and TRBJ1-2): DTGVSQNPRHKITKRGQNVTFRCDPISEHNRLYWYRQTLGQGPEFLTYFQNEAQLEKSRLLSDRFSAERPKGSFSTLEIQRTEQGDSAMYLCASSPAAVANYGYTFGSGTRLTVV.

V is TRBV20-1 and J is TRBJ1-6; D gene ambiguous. Trimming took off 5 bases at V and 9 bases at J, with 11 bases between the two ends. This CDR3 spans 12 amino acids. CDR1 is DFQATT and CDR2 is SNEGSKA in the germline V gene (reference sequence). Here the CDR3 DNA reads TGCAGTGCTTCAATGGGCGTTTCACCCCTCCACTTT. This gives the protein CSASMGVSPLHF.